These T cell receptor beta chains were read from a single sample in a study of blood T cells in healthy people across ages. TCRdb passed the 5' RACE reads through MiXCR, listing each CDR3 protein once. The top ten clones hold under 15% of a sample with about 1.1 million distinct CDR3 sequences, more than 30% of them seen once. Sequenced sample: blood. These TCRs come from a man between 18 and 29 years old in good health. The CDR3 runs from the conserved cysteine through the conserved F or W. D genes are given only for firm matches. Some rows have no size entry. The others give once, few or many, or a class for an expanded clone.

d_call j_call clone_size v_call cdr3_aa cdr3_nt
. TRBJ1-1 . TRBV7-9 CASTELGGGGGTEAFF TGTGCCAGCACCGAATTAGGGGGGGGAGGCGGCACTGAAGCTTTCTTT
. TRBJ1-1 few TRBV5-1 CASSLDSTRGTEAFF TGCGCCAGCAGTTTGGACAGCACAAGAGGTACTGAAGCTTTCTTT
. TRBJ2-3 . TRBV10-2 CASRDAEYTDTQYF TGCGCCAGCAGGGACGCCGAGTACACAGATACGCAGTATTTT
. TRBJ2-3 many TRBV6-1 CASSEPNTDTQYF TGTGCCAGCAGTGAACCGAACACAGATACGCAGTATTTT
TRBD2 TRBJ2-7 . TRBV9 CASSPGGTSGYNEQYF TGTGCCAGCAGCCCAGGTGGGACTAGCGGGTACAATGAGCAGTACTTC
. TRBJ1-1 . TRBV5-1 CASSLTDNLEAFF TGCGCCAGCAGCTTGACGGACAACCTTGAAGCTTTCTTT
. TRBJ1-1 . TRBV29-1 CSVEAGVVAEAFF TGCAGCGTTGAGGCTGGGGTTGTTGCTGAAGCTTTCTTT
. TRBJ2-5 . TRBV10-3 CAISVYGGQETQYF TGTGCCATCAGTGTGTACGGGGGCCAAGAGACCCAGTACTTC
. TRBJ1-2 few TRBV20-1 CSARDRRGYGYTF TGCAGTGCTAGAGATAGAAGGGGCTATGGCTACACCTTC
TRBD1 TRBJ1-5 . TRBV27 CASSVGQGKQPQHF TGTGCCAGCAGTGTGGGACAGGGAAAGCAGCCCCAGCATTTT
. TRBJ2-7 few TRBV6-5 CASSYSKGYEQYF TGTGCCAGCAGTTACTCGAAGGGCTACGAGCAGTACTTC
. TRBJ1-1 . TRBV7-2 CASSFRRRGLNTEAFF TGTGCCAGCAGCTTCCGTCGTAGGGGGTTGAACACTGAAGCTTTCTTT
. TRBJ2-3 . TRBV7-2 CASSFDLAVGTDTQYF TGTGCCAGCAGCTTCGACCTGGCCGTAGGCACAGATACGCAGTATTTT
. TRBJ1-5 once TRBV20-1 CSAHRRARGNQPQHF TGCAGTGCCCACCGCCGGGCGAGAGGCAATCAGCCCCAGCATTTT
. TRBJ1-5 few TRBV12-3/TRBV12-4 CASSLGTSQPQHF TGTGCCAGCAGTTTAGGGACGAGCCAGCCCCAGCATTTT
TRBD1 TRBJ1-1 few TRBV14 CASSRRRGRFGEAFF TGTGCCAGCAGCCGCCGCAGGGGGCGATTCGGTGAGGCTTTCTTT
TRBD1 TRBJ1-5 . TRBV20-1 CSARDYRQGLGNQPQHF TGCAGTGCTAGAGATTACCGACAGGGTTTGGGCAATCAGCCCCAGCATTTT
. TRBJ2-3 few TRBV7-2 CASSLVGVGRDTQYF TGTGCCAGCAGCTTAGTGGGGGTAGGACGCGATACGCAGTATTTT
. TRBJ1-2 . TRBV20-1 CSAPLGRTVSYTF TGCAGTGCCCCCTTAGGACGGACTGTTAGCTACACCTTC
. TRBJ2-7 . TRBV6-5 CASRGTLSSYNEQYF TGTGCCAGCAGGGGCACCTTGAGCTCCTACAATGAGCAGTACTTC
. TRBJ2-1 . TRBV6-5 CASSVRQPYNEQFF TGTGCCAGCAGTGTCCGACAGCCATACAATGAGCAGTTCTTC
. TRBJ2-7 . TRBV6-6 CASSYSLRSYEQYF TGTGCCAGCAGTTACTCGCTCAGAAGCTACGAGCAGTACTTC
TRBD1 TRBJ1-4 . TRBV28 CASSFLGTGNERLFF TGTGCCAGCAGTTTCTTGGGGACAGGGAATGAAAGACTGTTTTTT
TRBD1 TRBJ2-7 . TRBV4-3 CASSHDRGHYYEQYF TGCGCCAGCAGCCATGACAGGGGGCATTACTACGAGCAGTACTTC
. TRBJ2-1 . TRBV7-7 CASSETTGSYNEQFF TGTGCTAGCAGTGAAACAACAGGGTCCTACAATGAGCAGTTCTTC
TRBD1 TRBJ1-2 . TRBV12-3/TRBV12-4 CASSSRQGYGYTF TGTGCCAGCAGTTCTCGACAGGGCTATGGCTACACCTTC
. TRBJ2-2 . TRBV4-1 CASSRDVLRNTGELFF TGCGCCAGCAGCCGGGACGTATTGAGGAACACCGGGGAGCTGTTTTTT
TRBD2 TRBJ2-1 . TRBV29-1 CSVEGLSGGDYNEQFF TGCAGCGTTGAAGGGCTTAGCGGGGGGGACTACAATGAGCAGTTCTTC